The present TCR beta chain was sequenced within a study of identical twins. MiXCR, run by TCRdb on the 5' RACE reads, gives a single entry per CDR3 protein. This sample has hundreds of thousands of distinct CDR3 sequences, with over 5% found just once. Germline V gene sequence: CDR1 SQVTM, CDR2 ANQGSEA. CDR3 length equals 12 residues. The V and J ends lost 5 bases and 0 bases respectively, with 8 bases between them. The clonotype originates from a young man in good health. Sample: naive T cells sorted from blood. The chain combines TRBV29-1 with TRBJ2-7, with D tentatively TRBD1 (5 bases). This CDR3 reads CSVSDNSYEQYF. CDR3 DNA: TGCAGCGTTTCGGACAACTCCTACGAGCAGTACTTC.